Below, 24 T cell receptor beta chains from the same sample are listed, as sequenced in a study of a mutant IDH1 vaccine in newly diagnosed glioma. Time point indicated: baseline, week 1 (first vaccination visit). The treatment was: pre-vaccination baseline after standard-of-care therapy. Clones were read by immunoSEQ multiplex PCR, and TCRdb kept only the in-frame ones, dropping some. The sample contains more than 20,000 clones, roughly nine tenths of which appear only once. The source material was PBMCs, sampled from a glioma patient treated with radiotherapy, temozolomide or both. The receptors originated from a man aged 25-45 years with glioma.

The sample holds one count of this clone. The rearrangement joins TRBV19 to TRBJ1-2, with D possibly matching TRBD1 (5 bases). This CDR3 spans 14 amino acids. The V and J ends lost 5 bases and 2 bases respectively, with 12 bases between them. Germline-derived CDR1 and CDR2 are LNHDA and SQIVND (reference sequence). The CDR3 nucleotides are TGTGCCAGTAGTGGGTGGGACCCCAACTATGGCTACACCTTC. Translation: CASSGWDPNYGYTF.

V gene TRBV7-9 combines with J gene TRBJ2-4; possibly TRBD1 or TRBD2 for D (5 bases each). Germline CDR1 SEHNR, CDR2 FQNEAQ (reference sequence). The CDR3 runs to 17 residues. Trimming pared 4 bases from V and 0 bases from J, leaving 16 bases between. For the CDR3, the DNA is TGTGCCAGCAGCTCATTACGGGACCCAATAGCCAAAAACATTCAGTACTTC. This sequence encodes CASSSLRDPIAKNIQYF.

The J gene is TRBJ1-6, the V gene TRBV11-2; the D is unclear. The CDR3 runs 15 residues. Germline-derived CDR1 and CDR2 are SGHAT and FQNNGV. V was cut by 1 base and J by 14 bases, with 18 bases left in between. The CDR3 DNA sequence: TGTGCCAGCAGCTTAGTAGGGCAGAGTCGGGAGGCCCTCCACTTT. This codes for CASSLVGQSREALHF.

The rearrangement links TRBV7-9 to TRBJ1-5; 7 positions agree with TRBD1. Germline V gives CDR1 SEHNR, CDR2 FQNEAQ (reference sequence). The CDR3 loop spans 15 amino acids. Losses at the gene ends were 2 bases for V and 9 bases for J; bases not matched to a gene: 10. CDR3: CASSLYGTVAGPQHF. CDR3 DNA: TGTGCCAGCAGCTTATATGGGACAGTTGCAGGGCCCCAGCATTTT. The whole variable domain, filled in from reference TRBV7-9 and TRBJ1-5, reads DTGVSQNPRHKITKRGQNVTFRCDPISEHNRLYWYRQTLGQGPEFLTYFQNEAQLEKSRLLSDRFSAERPKGSFSTLEIQRTEQGDSAMYLCASSLYGTVAGPQHFGDGTRLSIL.

In DNA form, the CDR3 reads TGCGCCAGCAGCCAAGATGCAAGCGGGGGTTCCACAGATACGCAGTATTTT. Protein: CASSQDASGGSTDTQYF. The V and J genes are TRBV4-1 and TRBJ2-3; 8 nucleotides align to TRBD2. The CDR3 extends over 17 amino acids. J gave up 2 bases and V 0 bases, and 7 bases lay outside the gene matches. The germline V gene encodes CDR1 MGHRA and CDR2 YSYEKL.

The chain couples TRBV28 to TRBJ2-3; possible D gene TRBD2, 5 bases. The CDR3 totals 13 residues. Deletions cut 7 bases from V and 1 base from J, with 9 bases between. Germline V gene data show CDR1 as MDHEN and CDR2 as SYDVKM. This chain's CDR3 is CASTLGGTDTQYF. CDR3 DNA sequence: TGTGCCAGCACCCTCGGGGGCACAGATACGCAGTATTTT.

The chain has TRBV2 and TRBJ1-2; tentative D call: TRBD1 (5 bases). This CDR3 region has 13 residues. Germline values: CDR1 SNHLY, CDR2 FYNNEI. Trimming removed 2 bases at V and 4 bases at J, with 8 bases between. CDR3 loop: CASSERQLYGYTF. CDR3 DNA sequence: TGTGCCAGCAGTGAAAGACAGCTCTATGGCTACACCTTC. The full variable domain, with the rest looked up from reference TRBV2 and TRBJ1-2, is EPEVTQTPSHQVTQMGQEVILRCVPISNHLYFYWYRQILGQKVEFLVSFYNNEISEKSEIFDDQFSVERPDGSNFTLKIRSTKLEDSAMYFCASSERQLYGYTFGSGTRLTVV.

Written as DNA, the CDR3 is TGCGCCAGCGGGGGCGGGCAGCCCCAGCATTTT. It codes for CASGGGQPQHF. V gene TRBV10-1 combines with J gene TRBJ1-5, with D possibly matching TRBD1 (6 bases). The CDR3 loop spans 11 amino acids. Germline values: CDR1 WNHNN, CDR2 SYGVQD (reference sequence). V was cut by 8 bases and J by 7 bases, with 9 bases left in between.

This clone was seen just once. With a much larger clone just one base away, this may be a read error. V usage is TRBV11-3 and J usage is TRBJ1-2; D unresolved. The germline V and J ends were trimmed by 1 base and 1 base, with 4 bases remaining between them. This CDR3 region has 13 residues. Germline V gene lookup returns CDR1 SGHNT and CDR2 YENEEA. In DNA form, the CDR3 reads TGTGCCAGCAGCTTAGGGGATAACTATGGCTACACCTTC. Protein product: CASSLGDNYGYTF. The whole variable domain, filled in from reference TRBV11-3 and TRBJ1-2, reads EAGVVQSPRYKIIEKKQPVAFWCNPISGHNTLYWYLQNLGQGPELLIRYENEEAVDDSQLPKDRFSAERLKGVDSTLKIQPAELGDSAVYLCASSLGDNYGYTFGSGTRLTVV.

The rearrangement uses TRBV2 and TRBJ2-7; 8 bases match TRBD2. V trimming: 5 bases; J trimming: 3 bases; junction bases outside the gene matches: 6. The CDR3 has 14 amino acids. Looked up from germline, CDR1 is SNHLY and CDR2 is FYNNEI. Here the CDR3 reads CASSLQAGDYEQYF. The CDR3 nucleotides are TGTGCCAGCAGTCTGCAAGCGGGAGACTACGAGCAGTACTTC.

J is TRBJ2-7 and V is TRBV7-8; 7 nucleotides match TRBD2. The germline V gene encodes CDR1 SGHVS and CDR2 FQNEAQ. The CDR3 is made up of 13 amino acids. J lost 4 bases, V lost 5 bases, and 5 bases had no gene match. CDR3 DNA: TGTGCCAGCAGCAGGACTAGGGCTTACGAGCAGTACTTC. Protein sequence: CASSRTRAYEQYF. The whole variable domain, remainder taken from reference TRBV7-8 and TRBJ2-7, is GAGVSQSPRYKVAKRGQDVALRCDPISGHVSLFWYQQALGQGPEFLTYFQNEAQLDKSGLPSDRFFAERPEGSVSTLKIQRTQQEDSAVYLCASSRTRAYEQYFGPGTRLTVT.

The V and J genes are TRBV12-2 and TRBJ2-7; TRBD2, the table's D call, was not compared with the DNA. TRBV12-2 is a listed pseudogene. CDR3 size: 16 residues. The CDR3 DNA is TGTGCAAGTCGCATCAGGGGAGGGCCAACCTCCTACGAGCAGTACTTC. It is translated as CASRIRGGPTSYEQYF.

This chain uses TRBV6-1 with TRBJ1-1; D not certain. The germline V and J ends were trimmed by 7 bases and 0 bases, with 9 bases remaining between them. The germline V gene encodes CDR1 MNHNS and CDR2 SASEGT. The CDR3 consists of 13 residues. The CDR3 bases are TGTGCCAGCAAGACAAGTATGAACACTGAAGCTTTCTTT. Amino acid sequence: CASKTSMNTEAFF.

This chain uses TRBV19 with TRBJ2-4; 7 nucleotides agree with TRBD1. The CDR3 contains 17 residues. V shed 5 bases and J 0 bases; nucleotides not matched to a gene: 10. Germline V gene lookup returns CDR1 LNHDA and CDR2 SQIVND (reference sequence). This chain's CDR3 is CASSSGQARLAKNIQYF. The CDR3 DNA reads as TGTGCCAGTAGTTCTGGACAGGCGAGGCTAGCCAAAAACATTCAGTACTTC.

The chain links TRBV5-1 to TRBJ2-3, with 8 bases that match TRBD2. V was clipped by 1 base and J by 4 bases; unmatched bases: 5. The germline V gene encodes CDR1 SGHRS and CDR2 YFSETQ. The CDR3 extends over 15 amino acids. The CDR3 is CASSLRAGVSDTQYF. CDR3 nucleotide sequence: TGCGCCAGCAGCTTGAGAGCGGGAGTATCAGATACGCAGTATTTT.

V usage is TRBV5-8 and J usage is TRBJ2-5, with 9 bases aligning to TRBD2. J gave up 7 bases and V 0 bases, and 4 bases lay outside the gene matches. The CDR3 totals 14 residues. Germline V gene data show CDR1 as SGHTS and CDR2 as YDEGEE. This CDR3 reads CASSLAGGRATQYF. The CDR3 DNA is TGTGCCAGCAGCTTGGCTGGCGGGAGGGCGACCCAGTACTTC.

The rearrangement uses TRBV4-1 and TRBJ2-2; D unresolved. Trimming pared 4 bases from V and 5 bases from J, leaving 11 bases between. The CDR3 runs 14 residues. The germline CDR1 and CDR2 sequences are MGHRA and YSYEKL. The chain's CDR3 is CASSREPSTGELFF. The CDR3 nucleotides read TGCGCCAGCAGCCGAGAACCCTCAACCGGGGAGCTGTTTTTT.

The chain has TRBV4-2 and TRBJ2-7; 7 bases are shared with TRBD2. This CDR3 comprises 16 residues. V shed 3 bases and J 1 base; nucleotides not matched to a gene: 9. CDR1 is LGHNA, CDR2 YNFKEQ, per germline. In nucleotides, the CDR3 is TGTGCCAGCAGCCACGCGACTAGCTTGCCTTCCTACGAGCAGTACTTC. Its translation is CASSHATSLPSYEQYF.

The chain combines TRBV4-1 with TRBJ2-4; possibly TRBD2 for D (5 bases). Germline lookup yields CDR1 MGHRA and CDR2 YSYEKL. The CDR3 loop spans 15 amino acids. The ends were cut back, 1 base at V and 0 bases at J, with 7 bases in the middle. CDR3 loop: CASSQVARAKNIQYF. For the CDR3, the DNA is TGCGCCAGCAGCCAAGTAGCGCGAGCCAAAAACATTCAGTACTTC.

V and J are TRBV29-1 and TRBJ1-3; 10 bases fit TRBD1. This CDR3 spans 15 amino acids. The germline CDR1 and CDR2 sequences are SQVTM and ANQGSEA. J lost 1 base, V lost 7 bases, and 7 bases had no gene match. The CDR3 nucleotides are TGCAGCGCTGGGACAGGGGAGTTGTCTGGAAACACCATATATTTT. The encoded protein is CSAGTGELSGNTIYF.

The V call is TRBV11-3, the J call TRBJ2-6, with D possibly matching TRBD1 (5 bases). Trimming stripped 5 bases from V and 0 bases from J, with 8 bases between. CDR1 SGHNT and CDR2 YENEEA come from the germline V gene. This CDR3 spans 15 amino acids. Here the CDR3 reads CASSPDSSGANVLTF. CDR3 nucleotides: TGTGCCAGCAGCCCCGACAGCTCTGGGGCCAACGTCCTGACTTTC.

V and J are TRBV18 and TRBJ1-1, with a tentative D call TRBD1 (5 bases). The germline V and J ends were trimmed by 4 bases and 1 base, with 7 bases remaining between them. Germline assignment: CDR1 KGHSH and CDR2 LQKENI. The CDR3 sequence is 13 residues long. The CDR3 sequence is CASSQGPNTEAFF. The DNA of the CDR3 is TGTGCCAGCTCACAGGGACCGAACACTGAAGCTTTCTTT.

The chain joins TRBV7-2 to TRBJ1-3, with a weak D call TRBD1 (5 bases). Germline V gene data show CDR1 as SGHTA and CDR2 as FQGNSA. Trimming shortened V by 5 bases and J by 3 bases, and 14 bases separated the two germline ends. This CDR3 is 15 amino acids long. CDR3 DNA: TGTGCCAGCAGCCCCCTTGGGGGGAGTGGAAACACCATATATTTT. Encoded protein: CASSPLGGSGNTIYF.

CDR3 region: CASSPMTGDTEAFF. Written as DNA, the CDR3 is TGTGCCAGCTCACCTATGACAGGGGACACTGAAGCTTTCTTT. This chain connects TRBV18 to TRBJ1-1; 8 bases are a match to TRBD1. V gave up 3 bases and J gave up 3 bases; unmatched junction bases: 3. The germline V gene has CDR1 KGHSH and CDR2 LQKENI. CDR3 length: 14 amino acids.